This TCR beta chain was found in a study of blood T cells in healthy people across ages. This clonotype has a handful of counts. The antigen is undetermined. Study outcomes and limitations: Among T cells, TCR beta diversity per million cells dropped roughly linearly as age rose.

Drawing of peripheral blood yielded 8.5 to 10 milliliters from each donor. CDR3 length equals 13 residues. Trimming removed 5 bases from V and 5 bases from J, with 12 bases in between. Germline V CDR1 and CDR2: SGHAT, FQNNGV. The authors ran a second PCR of roughly 6 to 11 cycles using a sample-barcoded 5' primer and a J-beta primer mix. MiXCR, applied by TCRdb to the 5' RACE reads, yields one record per CDR3 protein. The table lists under 2 million distinct CDR3 sequences, roughly 30% of them singletons. Sequenced input: blood. V usage is TRBV11-2 and J usage is TRBJ2-5; D remains ambiguous. The receptor's source is a woman in her twenties or thirties in good health. In DNA form, the CDR3 reads TGTGCCAGCAGCGAGCCTAATCGGGAGACCCAGTACTTC. Protein: CASSEPNRETQYF.